These 6 T cell receptor beta chains share one sample of origin, sequenced in a study of blood T cell repertoires in COVID-19. Clones were read by immunoSEQ multiplex PCR, and TCRdb kept only the in-frame ones, dropping some. Of a few hundred thousand clones listed, approximately 80% are singletons. The sequenced material came from PBMCs or T cells enriched from blood (not recorded which). The receptor set was obtained from a woman between 55 and 75 years old who had recovered from COVID-19.

V gene TRBV30 combines with J gene TRBJ2-1; D not certain. The CDR3 extends over 12 amino acids. Trimming took 0 bases from V and 7 from J, leaving 7 bases between them. The V gene's germline CDR1 is GTSNPN and CDR2 SVGIG (reference sequence). The CDR3 bases are TGTGCCTGGAGTGTACATACGAATGAGCAGTTCTTC. This gives the protein CAWSVHTNEQFF.

The V gene is TRBV23-1, the J gene TRBJ2-7; TRBD2 aligns across 8 bases. TRBV23-1 is recorded as an ORF, its role being uncertain. V shed 0 bases, J shed 5 bases, and the junction held 9 bases outside the gene matches. The CDR3 has 16 residues. In nucleotides, the CDR3 is TGCGCCAGCAGTCAATCGGGGGAGCGGGGGATCAACGAGCAGTACTTC. It translates to CASSQSGERGINEQYF.

The chain employs TRBV4-1 and TRBJ2-2; the D gene is possibly TRBD2 (5 bases). This CDR3 comprises 14 residues. V lost 3 bases to trimming and J lost 1 base, with 6 bases between them. Germline V lookup: CDR1 MGHRA, CDR2 YSYEKL. Written as DNA, the CDR3 is TGCGCCAGCAGCCACCGGGAGAACACCGGGGAGCTGTTTTTT. Protein product: CASSHRENTGELFF.

The V call is TRBV28, the J call TRBJ1-5; 8 nucleotides agree with TRBD1. Germline V CDR1 and CDR2: MDHEN, SYDVKM. V gave up 7 bases and J gave up 2 bases; unmatched junction bases: 13. The CDR3 extends over 17 amino acids. Here the CDR3 reads CASKTGQGAWGNQPQHF. The CDR3 DNA sequence: TGTGCCAGCAAAACCGGGCAGGGGGCGTGGGGCAATCAGCCCCAGCATTTT.

This clone occurred a few times. The V and J genes are TRBV4-3 and TRBJ1-1; no reliable D call. This CDR3 spans 16 amino acids. Germline V gene data show CDR1 as LGHNA and CDR2 as YSLEER. Trimming removed 0 bases from V and 3 bases from J, with 14 bases in between. The CDR3 reads CASSQDWRFGDTEAFF. The CDR3 nucleotides read TGCGCCAGCAGCCAAGATTGGAGGTTCGGGGACACTGAAGCTTTCTTT.

The chain couples TRBV9 to TRBJ2-7, with D maybe TRBD1 (5 bases). The CDR3 is 17 residues long. Germline CDR1 reads SGDLS; CDR2 reads YYNGEE. V dropped 4 bases and J dropped 3 bases, with 23 bases sitting between them. The CDR3 nucleotides are TGTGCCAGCAGCCCCAGGCCAGGGTTCGGTAACATCTACGAGCAGTACTTC. Translated: CASSPRPGFGNIYEQYF.